The rows below give T cell receptor beta chains drawn from one sample of a study of cytomegalovirus exposure and HLA in healthy donors. Some clones are missing from TCRdb's copy, which holds only in-frame ones; the method was immunoSEQ multiplex PCR. The table shows over 75,000 clones, with 85% occurring only once. The sample comprised PBMCs. These receptors came from a young man in good health and CMV-seropositive. The CDR3 runs from the conserved cysteine through the conserved F or W. The D gene is left open where the match is weak. Size is stated for part of the rows, as once, few or many counts, or as a class when the clone is expanded.

V,length,J,D,size,CDR3,DNA
TRBV7-2,14,TRBJ2-5,.,.,CASSSRRREETQYF,TGTGCCAGCAGCTCCAGGAGGAGAGAAGAGACCCAGTACTTC
TRBV4-1,19,TRBJ1-2,.,.,CASSQDLAEQGNWLYGYTF,TGCGCCAGCAGCCAAGATCTGGCCGAACAGGGAAACTGGCTTTATGGCTACACCTTC
TRBV29-1,14,TRBJ2-5,TRBD2,.,CSVEGDGRDKTQYF,TGCAGCGTTGAAGGCGACGGGAGGGATAAGACCCAGTACTTC
TRBV19,13,TRBJ1-5,.,few,CASSIASGQPQHF,TGTGCCAGTAGTATAGCGAGTGGTCAGCCCCAGCATTTT
TRBV29-1,14,TRBJ2-1,TRBD1,.,CSVPPRGSYNEQFF,TGCAGCGTCCCACCCAGGGGGTCCTACAATGAGCAGTTCTTC
TRBV6-6,15,TRBJ2-4,.,.,CASSYLQEAKNIQYF,TGTGCCAGCAGTTACTTGCAGGAAGCCAAAAACATTCAGTACTTC
TRBV28,13,TRBJ2-5,.,.,CASRTGQKETQYF,TGTGCCAGCAGGACAGGACAAAAAGAGACCCAGTACTTC
TRBV6-1,19,TRBJ2-2,TRBD1,.,CASSEALRGQGADTGELFF,TGTGCCAGCAGTGAAGCGCTTCGGGGACAGGGGGCTGACACCGGGGAGCTGTTTTTT
TRBV27,15,TRBJ2-1,TRBD2,once,CASRREREGSNEQFF,TGTGCCAGCAGGAGGGAGCGGGAGGGGAGTAATGAGCAGTTCTTC
TRBV19,15,TRBJ2-3,.,.,CASSIRDSPADTQYF,TGTGCCAGTAGTATACGGGACTCCCCTGCAGATACGCAGTATTTT
TRBV10-1,16,TRBJ2-3,TRBD2,.,CASSEFTSGNTDTQYF,TGCGCCAGCAGTGAGTTTACTAGCGGGAACACAGATACGCAGTATTTT
TRBV2,14,TRBJ2-7,.,.,CASKGQTGSYEQYF,TGTGCCAGCAAAGGACAGACCGGCTCCTACGAGCAGTACTTC
TRBV7-3,14,TRBJ2-3,TRBD2,.,CASSLAGGADTQYF,TGTGCCAGCAGCCTAGCGGGAGGTGCAGATACGCAGTATTTT
TRBV5-4,15,TRBJ2-5,.,.,CASSLAVGAEETQYF,TGTGCCAGCAGCTTGGCCGTAGGGGCAGAAGAGACCCAGTACTTC
TRBV28,12,TRBJ1-3,.,.,CASSLLGNTIYF,TGTGCCAGCAGTTTACTTGGAAACACCATATATTTT
TRBV5-4,15,TRBJ1-4,TRBD1,.,CASSLRQGPNEKLFF,TGTGCCAGCAGCCTCCGACAGGGCCCTAATGAAAAACTGTTTTTT
TRBV6-5,15,TRBJ1-2,TRBD1,.,CASSQDRGPNYGYTF,TGTGCCAGCAGTCAAGACAGGGGCCCCAACTATGGCTACACCTTC
TRBV2,15,TRBJ2-7,TRBD2,.,CASSEVGGSSYEQYF,TGTGCCAGCAGTGAAGTTGGCGGGAGCTCCTACGAGCAGTACTTC
TRBV14,18,TRBJ2-1,.,.,CASSQVIVGDGSYNEQFF,TGTGCCAGCAGCCAAGTGATTGTGGGAGATGGATCCTACAATGAGCAGTTCTTC
TRBV5-1,14,TRBJ1-2,.,.,CASSLDGEGYGYTF,TGCGCCAGCAGCTTGGACGGGGAGGGATATGGCTACACCTTC
TRBV10-3,13,TRBJ1-1,TRBD1,.,CAAKDRDHGEAFF,TGTGCCGCCAAGGACAGGGATCATGGTGAAGCTTTCTTT
TRBV11-2,15,TRBJ2-7,.,.,CASSLSLEERYEQYF,TGTGCCAGCAGCTTATCACTAGAAGAACGGTACGAGCAGTACTTC
TRBV2,15,TRBJ1-2,.,.,CASSEDPNFYYGYTF,TGTGCCAGCAGTGAAGATCCGAACTTCTACTATGGCTACACCTTC
TRBV9,17,TRBJ2-1,TRBD2,.,CASSVEGGRAVYNEQFF,TGTGCCAGCAGCGTAGAGGGCGGGAGAGCAGTATACAATGAGCAGTTCTTC
TRBV7-2,18,TRBJ2-5,TRBD2,.,CASSLGGTSGRAEETQYF,TGTGCCAGCAGCTTAGGCGGCACTAGCGGGAGGGCCGAGGAGACCCAGTACTTC
TRBV6-5,15,TRBJ2-1,TRBD2,.,CASRAGGGPYNEQFF,TGTGCCAGCAGGGCCGGGGGGGGACCCTACAATGAGCAGTTCTTC
TRBV6-5,12,TRBJ2-3,.,.,CASSHRGDTQYF,TGTGCCAGCAGCCACCGAGGAGATACGCAGTATTTT